This record covers a single T cell receptor beta chain. The antigen is undetermined. The data originate from a study of response to subunit inactivated influenza vaccine. TCRdb fed the RT-PCR reads into MiXCR, producing one record per CDR3 protein. The repertoire holds about 500,000 distinct CDR3 sequences, 16% seen once, with roughly 3.1% in the top ten. Study-level results: T cells newly recruited by each seasonal influenza vaccination are few, the authors suggested.

The ends were cut back, 5 bases at V and 5 bases at J, with 15 bases in the middle. Germline values: CDR1 SGHTA, CDR2 FQGNSA. The CDR3 is 14 amino acids. This chain uses TRBV7-2 with TRBJ2-5, with D possibly TRBD2 on 5 matching bases. Here the sequenced sample was CD4+ T cells sorted from PBMCs, taken around 25 months after vaccination. The TCR was taken from a man between 50 and 69 years old who received an inactivated influenza vaccine. DNA of the CDR3: TGTGCCAGCAGCACAATGGCGGGCGGGGAGACCCAGTACTTC. Translation gives CASSTMAGGETQYF.